Presented here are 12 T cell receptor beta chains from one specimen sequenced in a study of blood T cells in healthy people across ages. Combining a sample-barcoded 5' primer with a J-beta primer mix, a second PCR ran for roughly 7 to 12 cycles. MiXCR, run by TCRdb on the 5' RACE reads, gives a single entry per CDR3 protein. The table records 700,000 to 800,000 distinct CDR3 sequences, approximately 43% of them present only once. The material sequenced was blood. The receptors derive from a woman aged 60 to 75 in good health.

The chain combines TRBV6-6 with TRBJ1-6; D unresolved. The V gene's germline CDR1 is MNHNY and CDR2 SVGAGI (reference sequence). V lost 8 bases and J 7 bases, leaving 9 bases between the germline ends. The CDR3 is made up of 12 amino acids. As DNA, the CDR3 is TGTGCCAGCGATGGACCCAATTCACCCCTCCACTTT. Its protein product is CASDGPNSPLHF.

In the case of this clonotype: A much larger clone differs from this one at a single base, so this may be a read error. This chain uses TRBV10-3 with TRBJ2-1, with D perhaps matching TRBD1 (8 bases). The CDR3 has 15 residues. CDR1 is ENHRY, CDR2 SYGVKD, per germline. The CDR3 reads CATTGGGGSHNEQFF. CDR3 sequence (DNA): TGTGCCACAACAGGGGGGGGAGGCTCCCACAATGAGCAGTTCTTC.

The V gene is TRBV6-5, the J gene TRBJ2-7; possible D gene TRBD2, 6 bases. Per germline, CDR1 MNHEY and CDR2 SVGAGI. Trimming cost V 0 bases and J 3 bases, with 15 bases left between them. CDR3 size: 16 residues. CDR3 loop: CASSYSKGGLYYEQYF. CDR3 in DNA: TGTGCCAGCAGTTACTCAAAGGGAGGCCTTTACTACGAGCAGTACTTC.

CDR3 region: CASDALDYEQYF. CDR3 DNA: TGTGCCAGCGACGCTTTGGACTACGAGCAGTACTTC. The chain is built from TRBV2 and TRBJ2-7, with D unresolved. Trimming pared 8 bases from V and 3 bases from J, leaving 11 bases between. CDR1 and CDR2 (germline): SNHLY, FYNNEI. The CDR3 runs 12 residues.

In its sample, this clonotype was seen a few times. The chain uses TRBV20-1 and TRBJ1-5; maybe TRBD1 (5 bases). V was clipped by 6 bases and J by 5 bases, with 14 bases between them. Germline values: CDR1 DFQATT, CDR2 SNEGSKA (reference sequence). The CDR3 is 13 residues long. CDR3 protein: CSAFQGLDQPQHF. CDR3 DNA sequence: TGCAGTGCGTTTCAGGGACTAGATCAGCCCCAGCATTTT.

This clonotype was found many times. The junction departs from the called germline gene at one end, perhaps through a read error. The chain links TRBV5-1 to TRBJ2-5; the D gene is possibly TRBD2 (6 bases). From germline, CDR1 is SGHRS and CDR2 YFSETQ. The CDR3 spans 14 residues. This chain's CDR3 is CASSLGSGQETQYF. Written as DNA, the CDR3 is TGTGCCAGCAGCTTGGGTAGCGGACAAGAGACCCAGTACTTC.

This clonotype was counted at least ten times. The rearrangement uses TRBV7-9 and TRBJ1-5; D ambiguous. The CDR3 consists of 12 residues. Deletions cut 5 bases from V and 7 bases from J, with 9 bases between. Germline values: CDR1 SEHNR, CDR2 FQNEAQ (reference sequence). The CDR3 protein is CASSLGTQPQHF. DNA for the CDR3: TGTGCCAGCAGCCTGGGAACCCAGCCCCAGCATTTT.

A single count supports this clonotype. The chain has TRBV7-2 and TRBJ2-5; TRBD2 agrees at 7 bases. The DNA end is more similar to TRBJ2-7, so the J call may be wrong. The germline V gene has CDR1 SGHTA and CDR2 FQGNSA. The CDR3 contains 15 residues. The CDR3 bases are TGTGCCAGCAGCTTAGAAGGGCAGGGAGGGGACGAGCAGTACTTC. It yields the protein CASSLEGQGGDEQYF.

Concerning this clonotype itself: This clone may be a read error of a much larger clone one base away. V usage is TRBV6-5 and J usage is TRBJ2-7; D not certain. Near its end, the DNA agrees better with TRBJ2-5, so the J call may be wrong. Germline CDR1 is MNHEY and CDR2 is SVGAGI. The CDR3 is made up of 15 amino acids. This chain's CDR3 is CASSYSSQSGETQYF. CDR3 DNA sequence: TGTGCCAGCAGTTACTCGAGCCAGAGTGGGGAGACCCAGTACTTC.

This clonotype was observed a handful of times. The genes are TRBV27 and TRBJ2-3, with D possibly being TRBD1 (6 bases). Trimming shortened V by 2 bases and J by 4 bases, and 13 bases separated the two germline ends. Germline lookup yields CDR1 MNHEY and CDR2 SMNVEV (reference sequence). CDR3 size: 15 residues. The CDR3 coding sequence is TGTGCCAGCAGTTTACGGGACACCTATCCAGATACGCAGTATTTT. Its protein is CASSLRDTYPDTQYF.

The chain links TRBV24-1 to TRBJ2-3; 11 bases fit TRBD1. Looked up from germline, CDR1 is KGHDR and CDR2 is SFDVKD. The CDR3 runs to 15 residues. V shed 4 bases and J 4 bases; nucleotides not matched to a gene: 3. The CDR3 loop is CATSETGQGADTQYF. DNA for the CDR3: TGTGCCACCAGTGAAACGGGACAGGGGGCAGATACGCAGTATTTT.

The genes are TRBV5-1 and TRBJ2-7; 12 bases align to TRBD2. From germline, CDR1 is SGHRS and CDR2 YFSETQ. Trimming cost V 4 bases and J 7 bases; bases outside gene matches: 9. CDR3 length equals 15 residues. In nucleotides, the CDR3 is TGCGCCAGCAGCACAACTAGCGGGGGGTTCTCTGAGCAGTACTTC. Translating it yields CASSTTSGGFSEQYF.